This T cell receptor (beta chain) was sequenced for a study of blood T cell repertoires in COVID-19. Study-level background: The United States, Italy and Spain were the sources of the acute and convalescent COVID-19 samples. Sample material is recorded as cDNA or gDNA derived from T cells, B-cell-depleted T cells, or PBMCs.

This CDR3 has 18 residues. The V end was cut by 2 bases, the J end by 5 bases, with 22 bases between. Germline V CDR1 and CDR2: SGHTA, FQGTGA. Study processing details: Estimated nucleated cell counts came from reference gene primer amplification. The repertoire was sequenced with immunoSEQ multiplex PCR; TCRdb's copy has only in-frame clones and lacks some. V and J calls and clone size are as listed in that table; D and trimming were resolved from the DNA. The sample lists 70,000 to 95,000 clones; 65% to 85% were seen once. V and J are TRBV7-3 and TRBJ2-1; a weak D match, TRBD2 (5 bases). The TCR was taken from an older woman with acute or convalescent COVID-19. The specimen sequenced was peripheral blood. CDR3 sequence (DNA): TGTGCCAGCAGCTTAGGACTCTCCACATGGTCGGGAAACAATGAGCAGTTCTTC. This codes for CASSLGLSTWSGNNEQFF.